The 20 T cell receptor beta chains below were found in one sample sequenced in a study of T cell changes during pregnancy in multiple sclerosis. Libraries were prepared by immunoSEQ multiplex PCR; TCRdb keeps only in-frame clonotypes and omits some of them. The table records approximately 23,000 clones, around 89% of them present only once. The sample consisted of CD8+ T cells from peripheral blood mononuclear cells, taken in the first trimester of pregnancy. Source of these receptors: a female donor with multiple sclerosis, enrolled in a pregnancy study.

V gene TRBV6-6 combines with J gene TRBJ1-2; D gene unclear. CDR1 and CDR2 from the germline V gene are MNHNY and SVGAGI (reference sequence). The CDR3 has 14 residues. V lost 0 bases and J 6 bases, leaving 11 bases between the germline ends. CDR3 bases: TGTGCCAGCAGTTACTCGAGTATAACGGATGGCTACACCTTC. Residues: CASSYSSITDGYTF.

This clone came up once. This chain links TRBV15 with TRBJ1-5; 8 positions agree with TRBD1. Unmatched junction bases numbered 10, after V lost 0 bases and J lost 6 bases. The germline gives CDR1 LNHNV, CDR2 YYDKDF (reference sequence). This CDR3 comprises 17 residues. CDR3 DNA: TGTGCCACCAGCAGAGATAGCCAAGACAGGGGCGGTCAGCCCCAGCATTTT. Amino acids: CATSRDSQDRGGQPQHF.

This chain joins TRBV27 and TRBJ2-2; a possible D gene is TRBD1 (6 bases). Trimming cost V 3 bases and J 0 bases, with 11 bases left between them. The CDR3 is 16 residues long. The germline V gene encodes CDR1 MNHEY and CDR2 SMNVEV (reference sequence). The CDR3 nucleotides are TGTGCCAGCAGTTTCGGGACACCCGCGAACACCGGGGAGCTGTTTTTT. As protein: CASSFGTPANTGELFF.

The DNA for the CDR3 is TGTGCCGTAGCCGGGACAGGGGGCACAGATACGCAGTATTTT. Amino acid sequence: CAVAGTGGTDTQYF. V gene TRBV27 combines with J gene TRBJ2-3; TRBD1 matches 10 bases. Germline V gives CDR1 MNHEY, CDR2 SMNVEV (reference sequence). This CDR3 is 14 amino acids long. The junction had 6 bases not matched to a gene; V was cut back by 11 bases and J by 1 base.

The CDR3 reads CASSKTGDLDGYTF. The DNA for the CDR3 is TGTGCCAGCAGTAAAACAGGGGATTTGGATGGCTACACCTTC. The V gene is TRBV27, the J gene TRBJ1-2, with 7 bases fitting TRBD1. V shed 5 bases, J shed 6 bases, and the junction held 9 bases outside the gene matches. This CDR3 is 14 amino acids long. Looked up from germline, CDR1 is MNHEY and CDR2 is SMNVEV (reference sequence).

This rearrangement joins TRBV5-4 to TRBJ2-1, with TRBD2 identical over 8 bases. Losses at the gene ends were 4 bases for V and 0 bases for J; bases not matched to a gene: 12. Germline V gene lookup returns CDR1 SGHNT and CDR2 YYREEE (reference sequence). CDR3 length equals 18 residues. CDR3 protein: CASSPLASGLSSYNEQFF. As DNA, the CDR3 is TGTGCCAGCAGCCCCCTCGCTAGCGGGCTTAGCTCCTACAATGAGCAGTTCTTC.

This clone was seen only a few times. The CDR3: CASSLWWDTDFNYGYTF. In nucleotides, the CDR3 is TGTGCCAGCAGCTTATGGTGGGACACAGACTTTAACTATGGCTACACCTTC. The chain employs TRBV7-9 and TRBJ1-2; D might be TRBD1 (6 bases). The CDR3 sequence is 17 residues long. V was shortened by 2 bases and J by 1 base, with 17 bases between the two germline ends. CDR1 and CDR2 (germline): SEHNR, FQNEAQ (reference sequence).

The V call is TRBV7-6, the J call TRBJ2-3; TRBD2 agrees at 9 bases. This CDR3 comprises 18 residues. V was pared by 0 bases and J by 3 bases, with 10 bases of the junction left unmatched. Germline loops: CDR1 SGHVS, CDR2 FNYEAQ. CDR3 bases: TGTGCCAGCAGCTTAGCGCTTTTGGCGGGAGGGCCGACAGATACGCAGTATTTT. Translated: CASSLALLAGGPTDTQYF.

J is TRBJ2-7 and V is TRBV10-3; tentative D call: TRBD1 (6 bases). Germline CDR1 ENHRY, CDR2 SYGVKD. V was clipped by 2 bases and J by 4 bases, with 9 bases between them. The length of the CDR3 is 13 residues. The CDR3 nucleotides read TGTGCCATCAGTGAGATCGGACAGTACGAGCAGTACTTC. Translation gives CAISEIGQYEQYF.

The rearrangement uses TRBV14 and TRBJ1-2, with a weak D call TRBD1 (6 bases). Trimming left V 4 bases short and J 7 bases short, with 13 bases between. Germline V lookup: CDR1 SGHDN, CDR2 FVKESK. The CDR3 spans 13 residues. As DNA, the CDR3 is TGTGCCAGCAGCCGTCAGGGGAAGTCTGGCTACACCTTC. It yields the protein CASSRQGKSGYTF.

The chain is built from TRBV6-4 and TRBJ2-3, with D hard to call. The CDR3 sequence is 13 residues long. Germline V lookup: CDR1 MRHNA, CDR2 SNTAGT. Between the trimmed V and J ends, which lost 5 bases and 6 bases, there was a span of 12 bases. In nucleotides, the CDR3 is TGTGCCAGCAGTTTTACGGTGACTGATACGCAGTATTTT. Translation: CASSFTVTDTQYF.

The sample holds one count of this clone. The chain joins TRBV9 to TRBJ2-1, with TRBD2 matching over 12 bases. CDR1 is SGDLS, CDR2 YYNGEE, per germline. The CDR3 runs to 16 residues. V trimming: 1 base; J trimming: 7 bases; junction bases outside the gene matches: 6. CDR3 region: CASSVLRTSGINEQFF. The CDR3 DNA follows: TGTGCCAGCAGCGTACTAAGGACTAGCGGGATTAATGAGCAGTTCTTC.

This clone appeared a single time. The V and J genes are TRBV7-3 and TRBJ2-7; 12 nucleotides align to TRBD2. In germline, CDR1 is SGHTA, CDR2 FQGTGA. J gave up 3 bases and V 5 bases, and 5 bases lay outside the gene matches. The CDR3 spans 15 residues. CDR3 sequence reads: CASSLGLAGLYEQYF. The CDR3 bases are TGTGCCAGCAGCCTGGGACTAGCGGGCCTCTACGAGCAGTACTTC.

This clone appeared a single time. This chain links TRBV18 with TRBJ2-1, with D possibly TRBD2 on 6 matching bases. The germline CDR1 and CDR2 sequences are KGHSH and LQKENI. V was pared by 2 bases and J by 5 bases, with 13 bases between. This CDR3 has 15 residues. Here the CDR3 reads CASSPELALNNEQFF. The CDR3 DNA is TGTGCCAGCTCACCAGAACTAGCCCTTAACAATGAGCAGTTCTTC.

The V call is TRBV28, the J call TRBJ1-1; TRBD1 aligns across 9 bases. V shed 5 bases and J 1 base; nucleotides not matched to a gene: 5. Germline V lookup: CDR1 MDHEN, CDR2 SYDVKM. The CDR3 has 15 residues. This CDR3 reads CASSPPGQGNTEAFF. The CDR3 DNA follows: TGTGCCAGCAGTCCACCGGGACAGGGGAACACTGAAGCTTTCTTT.

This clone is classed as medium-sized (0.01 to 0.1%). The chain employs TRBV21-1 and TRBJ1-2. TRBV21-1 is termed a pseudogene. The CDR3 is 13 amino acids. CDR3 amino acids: CASSNEGLDGYTF. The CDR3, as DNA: TGTGCCAGCAGCAACGAGGGATTGGATGGCTACACCTTC.

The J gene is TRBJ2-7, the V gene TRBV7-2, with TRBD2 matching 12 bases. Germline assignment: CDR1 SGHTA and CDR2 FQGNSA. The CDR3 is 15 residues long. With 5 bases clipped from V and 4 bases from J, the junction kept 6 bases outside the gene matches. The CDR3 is CASSPRLAGAYEQYF. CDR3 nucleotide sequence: TGTGCCAGCAGCCCACGACTAGCGGGAGCTTACGAGCAGTACTTC.

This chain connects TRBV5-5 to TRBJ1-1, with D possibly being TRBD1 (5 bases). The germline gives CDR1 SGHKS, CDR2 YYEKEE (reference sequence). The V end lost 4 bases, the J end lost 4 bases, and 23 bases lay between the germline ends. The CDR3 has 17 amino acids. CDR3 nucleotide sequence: TGTGCCAGCAGCGCCATTCCGGGACTCGAAGCGGGCACTGAAGCTTTCTTT. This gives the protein CASSAIPGLEAGTEAFF.

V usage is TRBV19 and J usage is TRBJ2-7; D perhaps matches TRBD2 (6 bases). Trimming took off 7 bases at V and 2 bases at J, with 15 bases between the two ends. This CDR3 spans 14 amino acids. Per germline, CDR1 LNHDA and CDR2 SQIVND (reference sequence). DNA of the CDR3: TGTGCCAGTACGGGGGAAGCGGGTCCCTACGAGCAGTACTTC. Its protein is CASTGEAGPYEQYF.

CDR3 loop: CASSTSVLEQYF. The CDR3 DNA reads as TGTGCCAGCAGTACCAGCGTTCTCGAGCAGTACTTC. V is TRBV27 and J is TRBJ2-7; D gene uncertain. Germline V CDR1 and CDR2: MNHEY, SMNVEV (reference sequence). This CDR3 spans 12 amino acids. V lost 5 bases and J lost 6, with 11 bases in between.